A single TCR beta chain is shown here with its context. Between the trimmed V and J ends, which lost 2 bases and 5 bases, there was a span of 12 bases. The CDR3 length is 14 residues. CDR1 is ENHRY and CDR2 is SYGVKD in the germline V gene. Measured with immunoSEQ multiplex PCR; TCRdb has only the in-frame clones, and not every one. The sample carries about 470,000 clones, around 79% recorded once. The sample is drawn from a study of shared clonotypes between healthy human individuals. V gene TRBV10-3 combines with J gene TRBJ2-5; tentative D call: TRBD2 (5 bases). Sequencing was carried out using PBMCs. This TCR came from a woman aged 40 to 50 in good health. Some clones in this sample may be carry-over from other donors' samples. CDR3 sequence reads: CAISEVEGGETQYF. CDR3 in DNA: TGTGCCATCAGTGAGGTAGAGGGTGGGGAGACCCAGTACTTC.